This paragraph reports one T cell receptor beta chain. Its target is not known. The CD4+ fraction was divided into a CD45RA+ naive subset and a CD45RA-negative memory subset. This CDR3 has 16 amino acids. Trimming removed 3 bases at V and 9 bases at J, with 22 bases between. Looked up from germline, CDR1 is SGHRS and CDR2 is YFSETQ. Every subset's genomic DNA went evenly onto several immunoSEQ plates. Each PCR replicate from the sorted subsets contained 200 to 250 ng DNA, which is some 31,000 T cell genomes. TCRdb's table, derived via immunoSEQ multiplex PCR, lists solely in-frame clones and lacks some. The sample carries under 1,100,000 clones, 75% recorded once. These data come from a study of shared clonotypes between healthy human individuals. The study's findings and limits: It was observed that 5% to 6% of naive CD4 clonotypes were shared across several donors.

Input material: memory CD4+ T cells sorted from blood. The subset is: CD45RA-negative fraction. This chain connects TRBV5-1 to TRBJ2-1; D gene ambiguous. The sequence was collected from a man aged 18 to 30 in good health. The CDR3 nucleotides read TGCGCCAGCAGCTCCCTTCCGGGCAGCGACATAGGTGAGCAGTTCTTC. Its translation: CASSSLPGSDIGEQFF.